The rows below give T cell receptor beta chains drawn from one sample of a study of identical twins. TCRdb re-derived calls from the 5' RACE reads in MiXCR, one entry per CDR3 protein. Among around 680,000 distinct CDR3 sequences, more than 6.5% were seen once, and the ten largest hold around 0.98%. A further study also used this sample, focusing on yellow fever vaccine responses in identical twins.

The sample consisted of PBMCs. The source of these receptors is a woman aged 18-35 years in good health. Each CDR3 is given with its conserved first and last residue. The D gene is left open where the match is weak. Clone size is not always given. Where it is, it says once, few, many or a class for expanded clones.

J: TRBJ2-3
size: many
V: TRBV7-6
D: NA
CDR3: CASSLRSTKGTDTQYF
DNA: TGTGCCAGCAGCTTAAGGTCTACGAAGGGCACAGATACGCAGTATTTT

J: TRBJ2-7
size: few
V: TRBV29-1
D: TRBD1
CDR3: CSVEGTEKSSYEQYF
DNA: TGCAGCGTTGAGGGGACAGAAAAGAGCTCCTACGAGCAGTACTTC

J: TRBJ1-2
size: NA
V: TRBV6-1
D: NA
CDR3: CASSRDSIYGYTF
DNA: TGTGCCAGCAGTCGGGACTCTATCTATGGCTACACCTTC

J: TRBJ2-7
size: few
V: TRBV29-1
D: NA
CDR3: CSATNQTYEQYF
DNA: TGCAGCGCCACCAACCAGACCTACGAGCAGTACTTC

J: TRBJ2-3
size: NA
V: TRBV4-3
D: NA
CDR3: CASSQESTGVAGTDTQYF
DNA: TGCGCCAGCAGCCAAGAAAGCACCGGGGTAGCAGGCACAGATACGCAGTATTTT

J: TRBJ2-1
size: many
V: TRBV29-1
D: TRBD2
CDR3: CSVDPTSGNNNEQFF
DNA: TGCAGCGTTGATCCGACTAGCGGGAATAACAATGAGCAGTTCTTC

J: TRBJ2-1
size: NA
V: TRBV15
D: TRBD2
CDR3: CATSRGKRGTYNEQFF
DNA: TGTGCCACCAGCAGAGGGAAGCGGGGGACCTACAATGAGCAGTTCTTC

J: TRBJ2-3
size: many
V: TRBV11-2
D: TRBD2
CDR3: CASSLDPGGPGDTQYF
DNA: TGTGCCAGCAGCTTAGATCCGGGGGGGCCGGGAGATACGCAGTATTTT

J: TRBJ2-2
size: NA
V: TRBV12-3/TRBV12-4
D: NA
CDR3: CASSSRPPRVDPNTGELFF
DNA: TGTGCCAGCAGTTCGCGCCCCCCCCGGGTGGACCCGAACACCGGGGAGCTGTTTTTT

J: TRBJ2-7
size: many
V: TRBV29-1
D: NA
CDR3: CSVAFSASYEQYF
DNA: TGCAGCGTTGCGTTTAGCGCATCCTACGAGCAGTACTTC

J: TRBJ2-2
size: NA
V: TRBV20-1
D: TRBD1
CDR3: CSALPGTGVLTGELFF
DNA: TGCAGTGCTCTACCCGGGACAGGTGTATTGACCGGGGAGCTGTTTTTT

J: TRBJ2-7
size: NA
V: TRBV11-2
D: NA
CDR3: CASSRLSEGTYEQYF
DNA: TGTGCCAGCAGCCGACTTTCGGAGGGGACCTACGAGCAGTACTTC

J: TRBJ2-5
size: many
V: TRBV3-1
D: NA
CDR3: CASSQPTGLNYETQYF
DNA: TGTGCCAGCAGCCAACCGACGGGACTTAATTACGAGACCCAGTACTTC

J: TRBJ1-5
size: NA
V: TRBV20-1
D: NA
CDR3: CSARKAYQPQHF
DNA: TGCAGTGCTAGAAAAGCCTATCAGCCCCAGCATTTT

J: TRBJ2-3
size: NA
V: TRBV20-1
D: NA
CDR3: CSATDRDSGPDTQYF
DNA: TGCAGTGCTACCGATAGGGATTCGGGGCCAGATACGCAGTATTTT

J: TRBJ2-7
size: NA
V: TRBV28
D: NA
CDR3: CASSSPGKTYEQYF
DNA: TGTGCCAGCAGCTCGCCCGGGAAAACCTACGAGCAGTACTTC

J: TRBJ2-1
size: NA
V: TRBV4-3
D: TRBD2
CDR3: CASRVGTSLQNQQFF
DNA: TGCGCCAGCAGGGTAGGGACTAGTTTACAGAATCAGCAGTTCTTC

J: TRBJ2-2
size: NA
V: TRBV3-1
D: NA
CDR3: CASTSRGTGELFF
DNA: TGTGCCAGCACTTCTAGAGGAACCGGGGAGCTGTTTTTT

J: TRBJ2-2
size: few
V: TRBV4-1
D: TRBD2
CDR3: CASSQDPPAGRTGELFF
DNA: TGCGCCAGCAGCCAAGATCCCCCAGCGGGACGAACCGGGGAGCTGTTTTTT

J: TRBJ2-7
size: many
V: TRBV12-3/TRBV12-4
D: NA
CDR3: CASSRDTGPYEQYF
DNA: TGTGCCAGCAGTCGGGACACCGGACCCTACGAGCAGTACTTC

J: TRBJ2-3
size: few
V: TRBV28
D: NA
CDR3: CASSLGSYPDTQYF
DNA: TGTGCCAGCAGTTTGGGATCCTACCCAGATACGCAGTATTTT

J: TRBJ2-1
size: few
V: TRBV7-2
D: NA
CDR3: CASSSIDEQFF
DNA: TGTGCCAGCAGCTCAATAGATGAGCAGTTCTTC

J: TRBJ1-1
size: many
V: TRBV30
D: NA
CDR3: CAWSRNLNTEAFF
DNA: TGTGCCTGGAGCAGAAACTTGAACACTGAAGCTTTCTTT

J: TRBJ1-4
size: NA
V: TRBV11-2
D: NA
CDR3: CASSLGGQGKEKLFF
DNA: TGTGCCAGCAGCTTAGGGGGCCAGGGAAAGGAAAAACTGTTTTTT

J: TRBJ2-7
size: few
V: TRBV10-3
D: TRBD1
CDR3: CAISVGTGSSYEQYF
DNA: TGTGCCATCAGTGTAGGGACAGGGAGCTCCTACGAGCAGTACTTC

J: TRBJ1-2
size: few
V: TRBV5-5
D: TRBD1
CDR3: CASSQVGQGYGYTF
DNA: TGTGCCAGCAGCCAAGTGGGACAGGGATATGGCTACACCTTC